A selection of T cell receptor beta chains follows, all from one sample in a study of identical twins. TCRdb analysed the 5' RACE reads with MiXCR anew, one entry per CDR3 protein. Of about 500,000 distinct CDR3 sequences detected, around an eighth appear once; the ten largest clones hold 0.98%. The sample was also linked to a second study, of yellow fever vaccine responses in identical twins.

The sequenced material came from CD4+ T cells sorted from blood. These receptors all stem from a woman aged 18-29 years in good health. The CDR3 runs from the conserved cysteine through the conserved F or W. The D gene is left open where the match is weak. Clone sizes are given selectively: once, few, many, or a class where the clone is expanded.

j_gene,len,abundance,v_gene,d_gene,CDR3aa,CDR3nt
TRBJ2-4,15,NA,TRBV7-8,NA,CASSSGDPAKNIQYF,TGTGCCAGCAGCTCTGGGGATCCGGCCAAAAACATTCAGTACTTC
TRBJ2-5,14,few,TRBV7-2,TRBD2,CASSLVPAGETQYF,TGTGCCAGCAGCTTAGTCCCAGCGGGGGAGACCCAGTACTTC
TRBJ2-2,16,NA,TRBV10-3,TRBD1,CAISRSTGGGTGELFF,TGTGCCATCAGCCGGAGCACAGGGGGAGGCACCGGGGAGCTGTTTTTT
TRBJ2-7,13,NA,TRBV12-3/TRBV12-4,NA,CASMGSGSPEQYF,TGTGCCAGCATGGGTTCCGGGAGCCCCGAGCAGTACTTC
TRBJ2-1,15,many,TRBV27,NA,CASKPSGTPYNEQFF,TGTGCCAGCAAACCGTCCGGGACTCCCTACAATGAGCAGTTCTTC
TRBJ2-7,14,NA,TRBV7-3,TRBD1,CASSPGTDSNEQYF,TGTGCCAGCAGCCCCGGGACAGACTCCAACGAGCAGTACTTC
TRBJ2-1,13,few,TRBV29-1,NA,CSVALGFVDEQFF,TGCAGCGTTGCGTTGGGGTTTGTAGATGAGCAGTTCTTC
TRBJ1-6,16,NA,TRBV5-1,NA,CASSMPPGSNNSPLHF,TGCGCCAGCAGCATGCCGCCGGGCAGCAATAATTCACCCCTCCACTTT
TRBJ2-2,14,NA,TRBV24-1,NA,CATSDPRPGGELFF,TGTGCCACCAGTGACCCGAGGCCGGGGGGGGAGCTGTTTTTT
TRBJ1-4,16,NA,TRBV4-1,NA,CASSRDREATNEKLFF,TGCGCCAGCAGCCGGGACCGGGAGGCAACTAATGAAAAACTGTTTTTT
TRBJ2-5,12,few,TRBV5-1,NA,CASRNPVETQYF,TGCGCCAGCAGGAATCCCGTAGAGACCCAGTACTTC
TRBJ2-7,13,many,TRBV29-1,NA,CSVTREPPYEQYF,TGCAGCGTGACCAGAGAGCCCCCCTACGAGCAGTACTTC
TRBJ2-4,16,few,TRBV9,TRBD1,CASSGTAQGLGNIQYF,TGTGCCAGCAGCGGAACCGCACAGGGGCTGGGAAACATTCAGTACTTC
TRBJ2-7,15,few,TRBV5-6,TRBD1,CASSRLRTGGYEQYF,TGTGCCAGCAGTCGATTAAGGACAGGGGGTTACGAGCAGTACTTC
TRBJ2-5,16,NA,TRBV9,NA,CASSGGLAVNQETQYF,TGTGCCAGCAGCGGGGGGCTAGCGGTAAACCAAGAGACCCAGTACTTC
TRBJ2-4,18,NA,TRBV6-2/TRBV6-3,TRBD1,CASSYFGQGAGTKNIQYF,TGTGCCAGCAGTTACTTTGGACAGGGGGCTGGAACCAAAAACATTCAGTACTTC